Sequencing of this TCR beta chain was carried out in a study of cytomegalovirus exposure and HLA in healthy donors. Study-wide points: Earlier findings revealed that most TCR beta V segments proved productive either about 87% or about 30% of the time.

Germline assignment: CDR1 SGHRS and CDR2 YFSETQ. V lost 2 bases and J lost 10; bases outside the gene matches: 8. CDR3 length equals 14 residues. Worth noting for this clone: Its antigen remains unidentified.

PCR employed 60 Vbeta and 13 Jbeta primers. Per the original data handling: Later, an analysis found 80 million or so unique TCR beta chains, and 8.5 million to 12 million of these were shared. The table came from immunoSEQ multiplex PCR; TCRdb's copy has only in-frame clones and leaves some out. D and trimming were read from the DNA, whereas the V and J calls and clone size are those reported in that table. The sample yields about 130,000 clones, 85% to 90% seen once. The chain is built from TRBV5-1 and TRBJ2-2; 7 bases map to TRBD1. The receptor's source is a woman aged 25 to 45 in good health and CMV-seropositive. The sample was PBMCs. Here the CDR3 DNA reads TGCGCCAGCAGCTTCTGGGACAGCCAGACGGAGCTGTTTTTT. As protein: CASSFWDSQTELFF.